The clone carrying this T cell receptor beta chain was seen ten or more times. Its specificity is not known. The sample comes from a study of T cells in Graves' hyperthyroidism and ophthalmopathy. Study results and limitations: In simple terms, a model built on 13 V-J features told ophthalmopathy apart from stable hyperthyroidism. Blood also carried most thyroid clonotypes expanded above 0.001.

Researchers barred patients who had uncontrolled infection, other autoimmune disease, pregnancy or lactation. About 9.4 ml fresh peripheral blood yielded the PBMCs. RNA transcripts served as the template for amplifying TCR beta CDR3 regions. The primer set for the first-round RT-PCR of the TCR CDR3 was HTBI. Via MiXCR, TCRdb re-called the multiplex PCR reads, giving one row per CDR3 protein. The table includes a few hundred thousand distinct CDR3 sequences, around 13% detected once. The ends were cut back, 1 base at V and 4 bases at J, with 8 bases in the middle. Germline V gene sequence: CDR1 SNHLY, CDR2 FYNNEI. The length of the CDR3 is 13 residues.

The sequence derives from a woman aged 30 to 39 with Graves' hyperthyroidism that later progressed to Graves' ophthalmopathy. The specimen sequenced was blood. The chain links TRBV2 to TRBJ2-7; no firm D call. The CDR3 loop reads CASSEGQLYEQYF. The CDR3 DNA sequence: TGTGCCAGCAGTGAAGGTCAGCTTTACGAGCAGTACTTC.